A single T cell receptor beta chain is shown here with its context. No antigen is known for it. The record originates from a study of blood T cells in healthy people across ages. Study-level points and caveats: Naive and antigen-experienced cells could not be conclusively compared, given unsorted PBMCs.

For the second PCR, which ran for roughly 6 to 12 cycles, a sample-barcoded 5' primer and a J-beta primer mix were used. Each CDR3 protein gets one entry after TCRdb re-called the 5' RACE reads with MiXCR. The profile covers approximately 2,000,000 distinct CDR3 sequences, with about two fifths appearing a single time and more than 20% taken by the ten largest. With 9 bases removed from V and 8 bases from J, the gap between germline ends came to 14 bases. Germline lookup yields CDR1 MNHEY and CDR2 SVGAGI. This CDR3 region has 12 residues. Per-sample PBMC isolation yielded at least 7 million cells. Sequencing input: blood. The receptor's source is a human donor in good health. The rearrangement links TRBV6-5 to TRBJ2-1; D unresolved. The CDR3 reads CASKRAWDEQFF. The CDR3 coding sequence is TGTGCCAGTAAAAGGGCGTGGGATGAGCAGTTCTTC.